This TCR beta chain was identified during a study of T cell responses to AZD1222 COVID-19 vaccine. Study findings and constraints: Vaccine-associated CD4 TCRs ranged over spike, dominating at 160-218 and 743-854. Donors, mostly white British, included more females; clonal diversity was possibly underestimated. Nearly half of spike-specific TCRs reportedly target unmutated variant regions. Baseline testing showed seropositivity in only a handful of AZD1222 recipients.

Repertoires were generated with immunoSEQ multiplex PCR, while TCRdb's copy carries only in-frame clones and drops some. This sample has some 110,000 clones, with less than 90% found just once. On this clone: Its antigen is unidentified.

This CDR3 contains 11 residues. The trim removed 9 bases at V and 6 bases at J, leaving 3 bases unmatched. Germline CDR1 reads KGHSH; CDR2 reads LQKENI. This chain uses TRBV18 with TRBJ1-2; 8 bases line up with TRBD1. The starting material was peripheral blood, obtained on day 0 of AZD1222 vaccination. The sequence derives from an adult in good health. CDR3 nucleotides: TGTGCCAGTGGACAGGGCAATGGCTACACCTTC. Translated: CASGQGNGYTF. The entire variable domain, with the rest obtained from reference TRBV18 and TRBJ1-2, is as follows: NAGVMQNPRHLVRRRGQEARLRCSPMKGHSHVYWYRQLPEEGLKFMVYLQKENIIDESGMPKERFSAEFPKEGPSILRIQQVVRGDSAAYFCASGQGNGYTFGSGTRLTVV.